This T cell receptor beta chain was obtained from a study of cytomegalovirus exposure and HLA in healthy donors (TCRdb year 2017). With regard to the full study: In an earlier analysis of approximately 640 of the donors, 276 Gb of sequence data and 90 million to 120 million unique TCR beta sequences from 150 million to 200 million T cells were reported. Genome-wide SNP genotypes for about 65% of the 666 donors were used in a later genetic analysis, which treated that subset as a discovery cohort. In a later analysis, previously published TCR beta repertoires from several hundred donors were re-analyzed and high-resolution HLA genotyping was added so that TCR occurrence patterns could be studied. Roughly 320 gigabases of sequencing data and 91 million or so unique TCR sequences made up an early release that covered nearly 650 HLA-typed donors. Rather than using new phenotypic data, the later analysis identified candidate immune exposures from TCR beta sequences and from how often those sequences occurred across donors. HLA typing covered class I and class II loci at four-digit resolution. High-throughput TCR immunosequencing, statistical association of individual TCRs with disease status, and machine learning were combined to predict cytomegalovirus infection status. The study profiled the T cell repertoires of 500 to 800 subjects by immunosequencing and related them to cytomegalovirus serostatus. The study aimed to test whether signatures of past pathogen exposure could be identified by cataloging public T cell receptors. An earlier analysis of 587 of the donors used high-throughput TCR beta sequencing to judge whether each TCR beta V gene segment behaved as functional or pseudogenic. Four to six DR-DQ haplotypes were handled as single units for association and clustering, since linkage in the cohort was strong. Alongside the repertoire data, information on donor age, sex, ethnicity and CMV serostatus was compiled. The number of donors typed differed by locus, with roughly 620-640 for A, B, C, DRB1 and DQB1, approximately 500 for DQA1, 606 for DPA1, and around 430 for DPB1. Among some 400 genotyped donors of the cohort, an average of about 240,000 unique TCR beta nucleotide sequences was sequenced per donor, of which 15% to 20% were non-productive. Of the 300 to 500 genotyped donors, less than 90% were placed in the genetic ancestry cluster associated with self-reported Caucasian donors. Along with the roughly 670-subject first cohort, a separate validation cohort of over 90 different subjects was used. All discovery cohort repertoires had been generated on a single sequencing platform. The paper's findings and limits, for the study overall: Compared with equally common non-associated chains, HLA-associated TCR beta chains in a later analysis were more clonally expanded and had lower generation probabilities. An association between a missense DCLRE1C variant and V-gene and J-gene trimming of TCR beta chains was found in a later genetic analysis and replicated in an independent cohort. The cohort was sequenced for TCR beta chains only, and without alpha or paired-chain data the features that could be detected were limited. A further reported finding was that TCR beta sequences accurately predicted the HLA-A and HLA-B alleles for most subjects in the first cohort. Because the 87-base-pair reads could not distinguish some IMGT-functional V segments, including TRBV6-2 and TRBV6-3, those segments were excluded. The authors suggested that the approach could potentially be extended to other disease states and immunological phenotypes. The study listed around 160 TCR beta chains as associated with cytomegalovirus. CMV serostatus was the only immune exposure information available for the cohort. In a later analysis, TCR association rates were found to vary across HLA loci, with the most associated TCRs seen for DRB1 alleles and the fewest for HLA-C alleles. In an earlier analysis of fewer than 750 of the donors, most TCR beta V segments were observed in productive rearrangements about 90% or about 30% of the time, broadly matching IMGT annotations. When HLA alleles, especially DR and DQ, strongly co-occurred, TCR associations were difficult to assign to individual alleles. Across donors, most TCR sequences were observed very rarely, whereas some public TCRs were present in many individuals. Correlated functional status among segregating V segments might reflect linkage disequilibrium, but an unknown experimental factor could not be ruled out. In a later analysis, 16,951 TCR beta sequences were associated with specific HLA alleles at a false discovery rate of 0.05. Because HLA typing was missing for some donors at each locus, association tests included only the typed subset. The classifier was reported to diagnose cytomegalovirus status with high specificity and sensitivity in both the original cohort and the validation cohort. In a later analysis, several top co-occurrence clusters were reported to appear linked to parvovirus B19, influenza, CMV and Epstein-Barr virus. Presence/absence analyses assumed roughly uniform sequencing depth across donors, an assumption that may not hold. According to a later analysis, most CMV-associated TCR beta chains appeared to be HLA-restricted, and the HLA associations seemed to be driven largely by CMV exposure. Three of the identified cytomegalovirus-associated TCR beta chains were confirmed in vitro to be specific for cytomegalovirus antigens. According to a later genetic analysis, donors in an Asian-associated ancestry cluster had fewer N-insertions in productive TCRs than the approximately 670-donor mean. A cluster of highly shared sequence variants was judged likely to be a technical artifact of the sequencing pipeline. Over 15 rarely observed V segments, including chromosome 9 orphons, were excluded from the earlier analysis of about 610 of the donors because counts were too low.

About this clone itself: The target of this receptor is not known. Per-base quality was not reported, and no clone a single base away is much larger than it.

Germline trimming: 0 bases from V, 2 bases from J; junction bases outside gene matches: 7. Based on the germline V gene, the CDR1 and CDR2 sequences are SGHRS and YFSETQ. The CDR3 numbers 16 residues from cysteine through phenylalanine. Only CDR3 DNA remains: 48 bases, in frame from the first base. Library method: the immunoSEQ multiplex PCR assay. For the multiplex PCR, a mixture combining 60 forward primers for TCR Vbeta segments and 13 reverse primers for TCR Jbeta segments was used. The CDR3 region of rearranged TCR beta genes was amplified from genomic DNA with a multiplex PCR assay. The Illumina HiSeq System was used to sequence the amplified TCR beta libraries as 87-base-pair reads. From the authors' description of their analysis: In a later analysis, tens of millions of unique TCR beta chains were counted across the 500 to 850 repertoires, and approximately 9.9 million of these chains were shared by at least two donors. To remove PCR and sequencing errors, raw reads were error-corrected and collapsed into unique sequences using a nearest-neighbor algorithm that merged closely related sequences. V, D and J gene segments were assigned by aligning CDR3 sequences to IMGT reference sequences. Each retained sequence needed at least a six-nucleotide match to both a V gene segment and a J gene segment. Rearrangements were called productive when the CDR3 lacked stop codons and stayed in frame with V and J; all others were non-productive. CDR3 was defined by IMGT convention, running from the second conserved V-encoded cysteine to the conserved J-encoded phenylalanine. In an earlier analysis of approximately 590 of the donors, sequences lacking an unambiguous match to a single V gene segment were excluded. In an earlier analysis of 587 of the donors, a V segment was called functional when productive rearrangements were above 56.7%, and segregating when the standard deviation between donors exceeded 5%. A statistical classification framework was built to diagnose cytomegalovirus status from the catalog of TCR beta chain sequences. In a later analysis, TCR nucleotide sequences were compared against IMGT/GENE-DB human TR gene sequences so that V and J genes could be assigned. Using the TCRdist pipeline, a later analysis assigned CDR3 sequences along with most-parsimonious VDJ recombination scenarios. In a later analysis, each TCR beta chain was defined by its CDR3 amino acid sequence together with its V-gene family, and reads lacking a unique V-gene family were excluded. As a way to deal with suspected cross-contamination and a sequencing artifact, a later analysis dropped hundreds of nucleotide sequences that were highly shared and had low generation probability. In a later analysis, a clonal expansion index was calculated for each public chain from normalized within-repertoire ranks of inferred template counts. In a later analysis, generation probabilities were computed using a VDJ recombination model fitted to out-of-frame rearrangements, and the results were checked against IGoR. In a later analysis, hypergeometric tests were used to score TCR-TCR, TCR-HLA and TCR-CMV co-occurrence, with a repertoire-size bias correction applied to TCR pairs. False discovery rates were estimated in a later analysis by permuting HLA or CMV assignments 20 times. In a later analysis, co-occurring TCRs were grouped with DBSCAN, and TCRdist sequence similarity was added when clustering was performed within HLA-allele-positive subsets. Co-occurrence clustering excluded repertoires with fewer than 30,000 or more than 120,000 public chains, plus five with anomalous nucleotide sharing. Held by TCRdb, this immuneACCESS table contains in-frame sequences only and omits some clones. Under half of the omission traces to an unresolved V gene where checked; the cause of the rest is unknown. V and J calls and clone size come straight from that table; D and trimming were deduced from the DNA. The sample contains about 89,000 clones, more than 70% of them found a single time. 3.7% of the sample lies in the top ten.

In total, 630 or so healthy bone marrow donors made up the cohort. All cohort members were sampled while nominally healthy, although unrecorded immune exposures were likely present. The donor was CMV seronegative and was included in the group of several hundred seronegative cohort members. Each donor provided a peripheral blood sample, and peripheral blood mononuclear cells were used for TCR beta sequencing. Genomic DNA was extracted from the blood cell samples with the Qiagen DNeasy Blood Extraction Kit. This TCR was recovered from a man aged 25 to 40 in good health and CMV-seronegative. Sequencing used PBMCs. The sequence links TRBV5-1 to TRBJ1-2; 7 bases in the junction line up with TRBD1. The CDR3 has the sequence CASSLGQGRYNYGYTF. The sequenced DNA: TGCGCCAGCAGCTTGGGACAGGGCCGTTACAACTATGGCTACACCTTC.